The table lists the clone carrying this T cell receptor (beta chain) with many counts. The data derive from a study of early T cells in non-severe SARS-CoV-2 infection. Study summary: Sequencing of bulk RNA from unsorted whole blood was done, without chain pairing.

TCRdb reprocessed the 5' RACE reads with MiXCR, giving one entry per CDR3 protein. Here the sample spans 60,000 to 75,000 distinct CDR3 sequences, more than 9.5% being singletons. Unmatched junction bases numbered 3, after V lost 3 bases and J lost 2 bases. CDR3 length: 14 amino acids. Looked up from germline, CDR1 is MNHEY and CDR2 is SMNVEV (reference sequence). This receptor was identified in an adult who was a healthcare worker with PCR-confirmed SARS-CoV-2 infection or an uninfected control (not recorded which). Sample: whole blood, taken at baseline. The rearrangement joins TRBV27 to TRBJ1-1, with 7 bases lining up with TRBD1. The CDR3 loop is CASSFRQGNTEAFF. The CDR3 DNA is TGTGCCAGCAGTTTTCGACAGGGTAACACTGAAGCTTTCTTT.